The T cell receptor (beta chain) described here comes from a study of Ad26.COV2.S vaccination and SARS-CoV-2 variants. CDR1 is SGHRS, CDR2 YFSETQ, per germline. The CDR3 runs 17 residues. Trimming cost V 4 bases and J 0 bases; bases outside gene matches: 10. Specified treatment: approximately 18 received Ad26.COV2.S at low or high dose, single or two shots; roughly five received placebo; per-sample allocation not given. Specimen acquisition occurred on day 63 following the initial vaccine or placebo injection. The data were produced by immunoSEQ multiplex PCR, yet TCRdb's version contains in-frame clones alone and is incomplete. The sample includes a few hundred thousand clones, more than 75% of them seen just once.

The source material was peripheral blood, sampled in a trial of Ad26.COV2.S vaccine versus placebo. The clonotype originates from a person aged 18-65 years who received the Ad26.COV2.S COVID-19 vaccine or a placebo. The chain employs TRBV5-1 and TRBJ1-3; the match to TRBD1 covers 7 bases. CDR3 nucleotides: TGCGCCAGCAGCGCCAATCCGGGACAGAACTCTGGAAACACCATATATTTT. It yields the protein CASSANPGQNSGNTIYF.